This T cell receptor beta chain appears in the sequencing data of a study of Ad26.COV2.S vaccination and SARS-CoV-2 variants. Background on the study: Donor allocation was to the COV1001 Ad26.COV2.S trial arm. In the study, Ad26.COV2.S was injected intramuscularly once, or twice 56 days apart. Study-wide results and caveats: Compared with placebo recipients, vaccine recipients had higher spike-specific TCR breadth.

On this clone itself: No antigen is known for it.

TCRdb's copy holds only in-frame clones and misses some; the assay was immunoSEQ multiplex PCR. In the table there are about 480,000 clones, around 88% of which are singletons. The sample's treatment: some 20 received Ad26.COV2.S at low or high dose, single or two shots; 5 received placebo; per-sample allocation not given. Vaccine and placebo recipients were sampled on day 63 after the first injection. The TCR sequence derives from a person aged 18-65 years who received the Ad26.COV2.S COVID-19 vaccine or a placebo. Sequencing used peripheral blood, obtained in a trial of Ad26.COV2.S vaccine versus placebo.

This CDR3 is CASSQWGDSLFF. The CDR3 region has the DNA TGTGCCAGCAGCCAATGGGGGGACAGTCTCTTTTTT. This chain links TRBV3-1 (or the pseudogene TRBV3-2) with TRBJ1-4; 7 bases match TRBD1. V trimming: 2 bases; J trimming: 17 bases; junction bases outside the gene matches: 8. This CDR3 is 12 amino acids long. CDR1 and CDR2 from the germline V gene are LGHDT and YNNKEL (reference sequence).